Each of the 5 T cell receptor beta chains below was sequenced from the same sample in a study of T cells in Graves' hyperthyroidism and ophthalmopathy. RNA transcripts served as the template for amplifying TCR beta CDR3 regions. A first-round RT-PCR of the TCR CDR3 used the HTBI primer set. MiXCR, applied by TCRdb to the multiplex PCR reads, yields one record per CDR3 protein. The data contain 250,000 to 300,000 distinct CDR3 sequences, about 18% of them singletons. The specimen was blood. Receptors originate from a woman aged 55-69 years with Graves' ophthalmopathy.

This clonotype was recorded at least ten times. This chain joins TRBV6-1 and TRBJ2-7; D remains unclear. Germline CDR1 and CDR2: MNHNS and SASEGT. Trimming took 3 bases from V and 7 from J, leaving 13 bases between them. CDR3 length: 13 amino acids. The DNA of the CDR3 is TGTGCCAGCAGTGATTCTCGCTTGTGGGAGCAGTACTTC. It is translated as CASSDSRLWEQYF.

There are a few counts of this clonotype. The V and J genes are TRBV20-1 and TRBJ2-1; 8 bases are a match to TRBD2. CDR1 and CDR2 from the germline V gene are DFQATT and SNEGSKA (reference sequence). Trimming took 3 bases from V and 0 from J; bases not matched to a gene: 13. This CDR3 is 18 amino acids long. CDR3 in amino acids: CSASPRVSGSLSYNEQFF. CDR3 DNA: TGCAGTGCTAGCCCCCGGGTAAGCGGGAGCCTCTCCTACAATGAGCAGTTCTTC.

This clonotype was counted at least ten times. This chain uses TRBV18 with TRBJ2-3; a possible D gene is TRBD2 (5 bases). This CDR3 is built from 14 residues. V gave up 3 bases and J gave up 0 bases, with 7 bases separating them. Germline-derived CDR1 and CDR2 are KGHSH and LQKENI. The CDR3 reads CASSPAGSTDTQYF. The CDR3, as DNA: TGTGCCAGCTCACCGGCGGGTAGCACAGATACGCAGTATTTT.

This clonotype was observed at least ten times. One end of the junction varies from germline; a read error may be responsible. This chain uses TRBV7-9 with TRBJ2-7; D not certain. The length of the CDR3 is 12 residues. Germline CDR1 SEHNR, CDR2 FQNEAQ (reference sequence). The CDR3 DNA is TGTGCCAGCACCCCGAACCCCTATGAGCAGTACTTC. Protein product: CASTPNPYEQYF.

Concerning this clonotype: This clone may be a read error of a much larger clone one base away. The chain is built from TRBV11-2 and TRBJ2-3; D not certain. CDR3 length equals 15 residues. With 2 bases removed from V and 2 bases from J, the gap between germline ends came to 11 bases. Germline V gives CDR1 SGHAT, CDR2 FQNNGV. DNA for the CDR3: TGTGCCAGCAGCTTATCAGTAGGCATCACAGATACGCAGTATTTT. This codes for CASSLSVGITDTQYF.